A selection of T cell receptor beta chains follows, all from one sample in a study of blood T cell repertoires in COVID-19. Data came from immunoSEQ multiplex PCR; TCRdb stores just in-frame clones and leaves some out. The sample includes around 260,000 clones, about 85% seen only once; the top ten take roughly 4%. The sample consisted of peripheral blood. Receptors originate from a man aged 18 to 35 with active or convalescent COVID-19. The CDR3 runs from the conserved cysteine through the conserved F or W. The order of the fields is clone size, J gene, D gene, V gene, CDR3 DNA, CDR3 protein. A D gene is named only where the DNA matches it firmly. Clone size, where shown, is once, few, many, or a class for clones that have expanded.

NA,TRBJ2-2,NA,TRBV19,TGTGCCAGTAGTCGAAGGAGAGCGGTTACCGGGGAGCTGTTTTTT,CASSRRRAVTGELFF
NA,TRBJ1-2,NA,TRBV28,TGTGCCAGCAGTCCCCGTCGGGGGGGTTATCACTATGGCTACACCTTC,CASSPRRGGYHYGYTF
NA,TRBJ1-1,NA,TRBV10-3,TGTGCCATCAGTGAGGGGTACAGGGAAGGGACTGAAGCTTTCTTT,CAISEGYREGTEAFF
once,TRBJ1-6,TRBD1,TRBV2,TGTGCCATTTCAGGACAGGCCTCTTTCGATTCACCCCTCCACTTT,CAISGQASFDSPLHF
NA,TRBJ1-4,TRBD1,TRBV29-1,TGCAGCGTCCGGACAGGGGTAGATGAAAAACTGTTTTTT,CSVRTGVDEKLFF
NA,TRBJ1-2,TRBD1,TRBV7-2,TGTGCCAGCAGCCCAGGACAGGCTTTTGGGGGAGATGGCTACACCTTC,CASSPGQAFGGDGYTF
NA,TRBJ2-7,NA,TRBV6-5,TGTGCCAGCACGGTCATCAGGGGTTCCTACGAGCAGTACTTC,CASTVIRGSYEQYF
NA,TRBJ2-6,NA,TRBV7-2,TGTGCCAGCAGCTTAGCAGACTACTCTGGGGCCAACGTCCTGACTTTC,CASSLADYSGANVLTF
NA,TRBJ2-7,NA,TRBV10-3,TGTGCCATCAGGTTACGGGACACTGTCTACGAGCAGTACTTC,CAIRLRDTVYEQYF
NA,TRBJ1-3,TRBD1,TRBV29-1,TGCAGCGTTGAAATGGGACAGGGTGGAAACACCATATATTTT,CSVEMGQGGNTIYF
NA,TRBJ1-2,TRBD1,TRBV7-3,TGTGCCAGCAGCTTATCCCCGGGACAGGGTAACTATGGCTACACCTTC,CASSLSPGQGNYGYTF
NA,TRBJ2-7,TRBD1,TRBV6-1,TGTGCCAGCAGTGAAAGTATGGGGACAGGGGGAACCTACGAGCAGTACTTC,CASSESMGTGGTYEQYF
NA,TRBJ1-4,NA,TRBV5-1,TGCGCCAGCGGTTGGGGAGGCGGGACTAATGAAAAACTGTTTTTT,CASGWGGGTNEKLFF
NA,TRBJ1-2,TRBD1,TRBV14,TGTGCCAGCAGTCGGGACAGGGTCGGCTACACCTTC,CASSRDRVGYTF
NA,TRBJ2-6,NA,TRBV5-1,TGCGCCAGCAGCTTTTCCGAGAGCTCTGGGGCCAACGTCCTGACTTTC,CASSFSESSGANVLTF
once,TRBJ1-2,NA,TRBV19,TGTGCCAGTAGTGCAGAGAAACAGGGCGACTATGGCTACACCTTC,CASSAEKQGDYGYTF
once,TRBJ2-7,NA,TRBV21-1,TGTGCCAGCAGCAAAGCCCCCAGATATTACGAGCAGTACTTC,CASSKAPRYYEQYF
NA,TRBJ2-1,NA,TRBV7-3,TGTGCCAGCAGCTTCAAGGACGGAGGCTACAATGAGCAGTTCTTC,CASSFKDGGYNEQFF
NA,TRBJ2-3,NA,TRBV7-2,TGTGCCAGCAGCCAAGGACAGTACAGCACAGATACGCAGTATTTT,CASSQGQYSTDTQYF
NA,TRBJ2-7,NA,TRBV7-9,TGTGCCAGCAGCCCTCAGGATGGCGAGCAGTACTTC,CASSPQDGEQYF
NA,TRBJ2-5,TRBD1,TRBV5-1,TGCGCCAGCAGTAAGCAGGGGGCTTACCAAGAGACCCAGTACTTC,CASSKQGAYQETQYF
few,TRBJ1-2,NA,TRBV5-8,TGTGCCAGCAGCTTGGGTGTCCGATCAGCTAACTATGGCTACACCTTC,CASSLGVRSANYGYTF
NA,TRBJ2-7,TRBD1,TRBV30,TGTGCCTGGAGTGTAGGGCAGGGGGTACGCTACGAGCAGTACTTC,CAWSVGQGVRYEQYF
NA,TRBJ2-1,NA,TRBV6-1,TGTGCCAGCAGTGAATTAGAAGTGGAGGAAATCTTC,CASSELEVEEIF
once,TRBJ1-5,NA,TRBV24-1,TGTGCCACCAGTGAAGCTACAGGGATGGGTCAGCCCCAGCATTTT,CATSEATGMGQPQHF
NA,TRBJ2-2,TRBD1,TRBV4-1,TGCGCCAGCAGAGATAAACAGGGGAAGGGAACCGGGGAGCTGTTTTTT,CASRDKQGKGTGELFF
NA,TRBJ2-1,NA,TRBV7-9,TGTGCCAGCAGCTCCAAGGTACCGGGAGATGAGCAGTTCTTC,CASSSKVPGDEQFF
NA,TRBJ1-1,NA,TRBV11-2,TGTGCCAGCAGCTTAGTACAGGTATCCACTGAAGCTTTCTTT,CASSLVQVSTEAFF
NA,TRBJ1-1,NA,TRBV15,TGTGCCACCAGCAGAGGCTACGTGAGGGATTTAATTGAAGCTTTCTTT,CATSRGYVRDLIEAFF
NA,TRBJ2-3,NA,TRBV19,TGTGCCAGTAGTACCAGAGGGATCGGGGATACGCAGTATTTT,CASSTRGIGDTQYF
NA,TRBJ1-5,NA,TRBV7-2,TGTGCCAGCAGCCTCGGTCCGAATCAGCCCCAGCATTTT,CASSLGPNQPQHF
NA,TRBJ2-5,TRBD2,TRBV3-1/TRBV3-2,TGTGCCAGCAGCCAAGATTGGGGGACTAGTCTTGAGACCCAGTACTTC,CASSQDWGTSLETQYF
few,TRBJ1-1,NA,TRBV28,TGTGCCAGCAGTTTCAGCACTGAAGCTTTCTTT,CASSFSTEAFF
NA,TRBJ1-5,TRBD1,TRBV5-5,TGTGCCAGCAGCTGGGGGACAGGGAGTCAGCCCCAGCATTTT,CASSWGTGSQPQHF
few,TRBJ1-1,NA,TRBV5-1,TGCGCCAGCAGATACCCGGGACACCCGAACACTGAAGCTTTCTTT,CASRYPGHPNTEAFF